The 8 T cell receptor beta chains below all came from one sample that was sequenced in a study of cytomegalovirus exposure and HLA in healthy donors. Assay used: immunoSEQ multiplex PCR; TCRdb lists only in-frame clones, some missing. The table records fewer than 200,000 clones, roughly nine tenths of them present only once. The source material was PBMCs. The receptors derive from a young woman in good health and CMV-seronegative.

This chain uses TRBV5-1 with TRBJ2-5; D not certain. Per germline, CDR1 SGHRS and CDR2 YFSETQ. Trimming removed 4 bases from V and 2 bases from J, with 21 bases in between. The CDR3 is 17 residues long. The CDR3 region has the DNA TGCGCCAGCAGCATGAATGGAATGGGGATCGGGCAAGAGACCCAGTACTTC. Protein sequence: CASSMNGMGIGQETQYF.

CDR3 in DNA: TGTGCCAGCAGGGAAAGGACGGCGAACACTGAAGCTTTCTTT. Its translation is CASRERTANTEAFF. The J gene is TRBJ1-1, the V gene TRBV7-9; D gene uncertain. Germline V gene sequence: CDR1 SEHNR, CDR2 FQNEAQ (reference sequence). This CDR3 region has 14 residues. Deletions cut 6 bases from V and 1 base from J, with 12 bases between.

The chain employs TRBV5-6 and TRBJ2-1; 13 nucleotides agree with TRBD2. After removal of 6 bases from V and 15 bases from J, the junction contained 6 bases not matched to a gene. This CDR3 is built from 12 residues. CDR1 and CDR2 (germline): SGHDT, YYEEEE. CDR3 DNA: TGTGCCAGCACCGATGGACTAGCGGGGGCGTTCTTC. Protein product: CASTDGLAGAFF.

The chain carries TRBV5-1 and TRBJ2-1; 7 nucleotides align to TRBD2. V shed 0 bases, J shed 6 bases, and the junction held 6 bases outside the gene matches. Germline V lookup: CDR1 SGHRS, CDR2 YFSETQ. The CDR3 is 15 residues long. The CDR3 loop reads CASSLDSGRFNEQFF. The CDR3 region has the DNA TGCGCCAGCAGCTTGGATAGCGGGCGCTTCAATGAGCAGTTCTTC.

The CDR3 DNA sequence: TGCGCCAGCAGCCAAGTAGGGACAGCCACGGGGGTTGATGAGCAGTTCTTC. Amino acids: CASSQVGTATGVDEQFF. The chain employs TRBV4-1 and TRBJ2-1; weak D call: TRBD1 (7 bases). The CDR3 runs to 17 residues. In germline, CDR1 is MGHRA, CDR2 YSYEKL. Trimming removed 1 base at V and 8 bases at J, with 21 bases between.

V usage is TRBV23-1 and J usage is TRBJ1-5; D might be TRBD1 (5 bases). TRBV23-1 is marked as an open reading frame, function uncertain. The V and J ends lost 2 bases and 0 bases respectively, with 11 bases between them. This CDR3 has 16 amino acids. The CDR3: CASSQDRPYSNQPQHF. CDR3 in DNA: TGCGCCAGCAGTCAAGACAGACCTTATAGCAATCAGCCCCAGCATTTT.

The gene calls are TRBV7-2 and TRBJ2-3, with D possibly being TRBD1 (5 bases). This CDR3 region has 15 residues. V lost 5 bases and J 0 bases, leaving 12 bases between the germline ends. CDR1 is SGHTA and CDR2 is FQGNSA in the germline V gene. CDR3 nucleotide sequence: TGTGCCAGCAGCCTGGCAGGGATGAGCACAGATACGCAGTATTTT. Its protein is CASSLAGMSTDTQYF.

The CDR3 loop reads CAWSSLREGGDTQYF. The CDR3 region has the DNA TGTGCCTGGAGTAGTCTGCGGGAGGGAGGGGATACGCAGTATTTT. The chain uses TRBV30 and TRBJ2-3, with 9 positions matching TRBD2. The CDR3 spans 15 residues. Germline V gene lookup returns CDR1 GTSNPN and CDR2 SVGIG (reference sequence). The J segment lost 6 bases and the V segment lost 2 bases, leaving 9 bases of the junction unmatched.